This T cell receptor beta chain was captured by sequencing in a study of blood T cell repertoires in COVID-19. This CDR3 has 15 amino acids. CDR1 is SGHTA and CDR2 is FQGNSA in the germline V gene. Trimming took 1 base from V and 5 from J, leaving 15 bases between them. Here immunoSEQ multiplex PCR was the method, and the copy in TCRdb shows in-frame clones only, minus some. This sample yields about 60,000 clones, of which more than 70% are seen a single time; roughly a sixth belongs to the top ten. V usage is TRBV7-2 and J usage is TRBJ2-7; D is uncertain. Input material: peripheral blood. This sequence was found in a man between 60 and 75 years old with COVID-19, enrolled during active disease. The CDR3 DNA reads as TGTGCCAGCAGCTTAGGGCTTGGTGCCGTAAACGAGCAGTACTTC. Protein: CASSLGLGAVNEQYF.